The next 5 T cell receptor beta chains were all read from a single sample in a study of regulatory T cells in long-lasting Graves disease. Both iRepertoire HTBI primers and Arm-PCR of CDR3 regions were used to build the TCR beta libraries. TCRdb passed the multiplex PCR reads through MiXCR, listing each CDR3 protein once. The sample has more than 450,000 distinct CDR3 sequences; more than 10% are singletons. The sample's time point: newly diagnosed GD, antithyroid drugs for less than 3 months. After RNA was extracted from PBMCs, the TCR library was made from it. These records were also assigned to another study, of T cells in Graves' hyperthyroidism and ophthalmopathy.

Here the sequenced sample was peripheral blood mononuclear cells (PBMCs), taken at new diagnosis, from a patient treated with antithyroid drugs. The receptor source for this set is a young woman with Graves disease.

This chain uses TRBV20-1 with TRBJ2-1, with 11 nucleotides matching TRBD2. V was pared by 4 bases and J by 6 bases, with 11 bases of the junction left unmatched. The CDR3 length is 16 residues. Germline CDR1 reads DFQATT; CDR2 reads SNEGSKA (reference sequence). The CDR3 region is CSANLAGGVSLNEQFF. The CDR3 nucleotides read TGCAGTGCTAACTTAGCGGGAGGGGTCTCACTCAATGAGCAGTTCTTC.

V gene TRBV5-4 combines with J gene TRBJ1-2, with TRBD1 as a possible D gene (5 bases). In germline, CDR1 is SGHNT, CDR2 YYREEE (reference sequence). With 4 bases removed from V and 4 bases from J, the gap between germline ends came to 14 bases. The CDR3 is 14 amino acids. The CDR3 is CASSARVTAYGYTF. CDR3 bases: TGTGCCAGCAGCGCCAGGGTAACCGCCTATGGCTACACCTTC.

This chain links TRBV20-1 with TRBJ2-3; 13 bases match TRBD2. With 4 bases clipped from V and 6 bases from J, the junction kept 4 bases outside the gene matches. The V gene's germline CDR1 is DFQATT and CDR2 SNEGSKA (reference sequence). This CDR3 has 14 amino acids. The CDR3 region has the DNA TGCAGTGCTAATGGACTAGCGGGAGCGGATACGCAGTATTTT. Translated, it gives CSANGLAGADTQYF.

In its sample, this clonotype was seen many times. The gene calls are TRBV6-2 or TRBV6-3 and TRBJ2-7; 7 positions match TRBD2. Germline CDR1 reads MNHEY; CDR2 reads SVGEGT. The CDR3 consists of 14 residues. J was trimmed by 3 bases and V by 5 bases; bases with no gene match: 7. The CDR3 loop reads CASSVAGEVYEQYF. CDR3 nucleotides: TGTGCCAGCAGTGTGGCGGGAGAGGTCTACGAGCAGTACTTC.

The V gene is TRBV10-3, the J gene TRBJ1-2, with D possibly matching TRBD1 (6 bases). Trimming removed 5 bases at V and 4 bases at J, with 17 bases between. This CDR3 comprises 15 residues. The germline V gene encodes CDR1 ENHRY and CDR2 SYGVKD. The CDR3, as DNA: TGTGCCATCAGTCTGGATGGACAGCGGCTCTATGGCTACACCTTC. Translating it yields CAISLDGQRLYGYTF.